The sequence of this T cell receptor beta chain was determined in a study of OX40 agonist ivuxolimab in advanced cancers. At cycle 4 day 1, cycle 7 day 1, and baseline, blood was sampled. Findings of the study overall: Compared with CD4+, CD8+ T cells on average had more expanded clones.

TCRdb keeps only in-frame clones here, not all; method: immunoSEQ multiplex PCR. The sample consists of roughly 25,000 clones, approximately 90% of them appearing once. As to this clone: Its target is not known.

Trimming cost V 1 base and J 0 bases, with 6 bases left between them. The CDR3 is made up of 14 amino acids. Per germline, CDR1 SEHNR and CDR2 FQNEAQ (reference sequence). This sample comprised CD4+ or CD8+ T cells sorted from blood, obtained in a trial of the OX40 agonist ivuxolimab. The rearrangement joins TRBV7-9 to TRBJ1-1; D not certain. This TCR derives from an adult with an advanced solid tumor such as melanoma, head and neck, liver or kidney cancer. The CDR3 reads CASSLVRLNTEAFF. CDR3 DNA: TGTGCCAGCAGCTTAGTGAGGCTGAACACTGAAGCTTTCTTT.